The subject of this entry is one T cell receptor (beta chain). The data derive from a study of blood T cell repertoires in COVID-19. This CDR3 has 15 amino acids. Trimming cost V 2 bases and J 4 bases, with 14 bases left between them. Germline-derived CDR1 and CDR2 are LGHNT and FRNRAP. The method was immunoSEQ multiplex PCR; TCRdb's version includes in-frame clones alone and lacks a portion of them. The data contain more than 300,000 clones, 90% to 95% of them singletons. J is TRBJ1-2 and V is TRBV12-5; D possibly corresponds to TRBD1 (6 bases). Sequencing was performed on PBMCs or T cells enriched from blood (not recorded which). The sequence derives from a woman aged 30 to 39 who had been exposed to COVID-19. CDR3 loop: CASGLSLGAGYGYTF. CDR3 DNA: TGTGCTAGTGGTTTGTCTTTGGGGGCCGGCTATGGCTACACCTTC.